Each of the 6 T cell receptor beta chains below was sequenced from the same sample in a study of identifying expanded T cells in peripheral blood. Sequencing was performed with immunoSEQ multiplex PCR; in TCRdb, only in-frame clones are kept and a portion is missing. The sample holds 60,000 to 70,000 clones; around 83% are singletons and the top ten take 19%. The sequenced sample consisted of blood. Every receptor here comes from a person between 18 and 69 years old in good health.

The gene calls are TRBV7-6 and TRBJ2-1; 10 nucleotides line up with TRBD2. This CDR3 spans 16 amino acids. The germline gives CDR1 SGHVS, CDR2 FNYEAQ. The ends lost 1 base at V and 8 bases at J; junction bases unmatched: 8. As DNA, the CDR3 is TGTGCCAGCAGCTTAGAGGCTAGCGGGAGTCGTCATGAGCAGTTCTTC. It translates to CASSLEASGSRHEQFF.

The V gene is TRBV18, the J gene TRBJ1-1; D is unresolved. Germline values: CDR1 KGHSH, CDR2 LQKENI. This CDR3 has 12 amino acids. V was shortened by 3 bases and J by 6 bases, with 8 bases between the two germline ends. The CDR3, as DNA: TGTGCCAGCTCACCCAGTGGACCTGAAGCTTTCTTT. Translated: CASSPSGPEAFF.

The chain uses TRBV2 and TRBJ2-2; D gene ambiguous. The ends were cut back, 6 bases at V and 2 bases at J, with 7 bases in the middle. The CDR3 has 13 residues. Germline lookup yields CDR1 SNHLY and CDR2 FYNNEI. The CDR3 region is CASSPTNTGELFF. CDR3 DNA sequence: TGTGCCAGCAGCCCTACAAACACCGGGGAGCTGTTTTTT.

V is TRBV11-2 and J is TRBJ2-1, with TRBD2 identical over 8 bases. The CDR3 extends over 14 amino acids. Trimming removed 6 bases from V and 6 bases from J; junction bases left unmatched: 7. Germline V gene data show CDR1 as SGHAT and CDR2 as FQNNGV. CDR3 sequence (DNA): TGTGCCAGCAGACTCTGGACTAGCAGCAATGAGCAGTTCTTC. Protein sequence: CASRLWTSSNEQFF.

This chain uses TRBV5-1 with TRBJ2-3; D might be TRBD2 (6 bases). Germline V CDR1 and CDR2: SGHRS, YFSETQ. Trimming took off 4 bases at V and 0 bases at J, with 12 bases between the two ends. The CDR3 is made up of 15 amino acids. CDR3 region: CASSAGPTSTDTQYF. DNA for the CDR3: TGCGCCAGCAGCGCGGGACCGACTAGCACAGATACGCAGTATTTT.

The gene calls are TRBV7-9 and TRBJ1-1; TRBD1 matches at 8 bases. The CDR3 runs 17 residues. V lost 3 bases, J lost 0 bases, and 9 bases stayed unmatched. Germline CDR1 is SEHNR and CDR2 is FQNEAQ (reference sequence). The CDR3 sequence is CASSFIRGQGLNTEAFF. The CDR3 bases are TGTGCCAGCAGCTTTATCAGGGGGCAGGGGTTGAACACTGAAGCTTTCTTT.